The 28 T cell receptor beta chains below all came from one sample that was sequenced in a study of cytomegalovirus exposure and HLA in healthy donors. The PCR made use of 60 Vbeta and 13 Jbeta primers. Libraries were prepared by immunoSEQ multiplex PCR; TCRdb keeps only in-frame clonotypes and omits some of them. The top ten hold around 3.6% of the sample, which has 100,000 to 150,000 clones, about 84% seen once. The sequenced material came from PBMCs. The origin of the receptors is a man in his forties in good health and CMV-seronegative.

J is TRBJ1-2 and V is TRBV2, with D uncertain. The CDR3 is 14 amino acids. V was cut by 7 bases and J by 8 bases, with 20 bases left in between. Germline lookup yields CDR1 SNHLY and CDR2 FYNNEI. The CDR3 sequence is CASTQESKAQGYTF. The CDR3 nucleotides read TGTGCCAGCACCCAAGAGTCCAAAGCCCAAGGCTACACCTTC.

The chain links TRBV5-5 to TRBJ2-5; TRBD1 is a possible D gene (5 bases). The J call may be mistaken, given a closer DNA end match to TRBJ2-7. The CDR3 has 15 amino acids. Germline values: CDR1 SGHKS, CDR2 YYEKEE (reference sequence). CDR3 coding DNA: TGTGCCAGCAGCTTTATGCAGGGCCCTGCCTACGAGCAGTACTTC. Translating it yields CASSFMQGPAYEQYF.

The chain employs TRBV7-2 and TRBJ2-7; 10 bases map to TRBD2. Germline V gene data show CDR1 as SGHTA and CDR2 as FQGNSA. The CDR3 is 16 amino acids. The V gene end was trimmed by 2 bases and the J gene end by 2 bases; junction bases not matched to a gene: 6. The CDR3 DNA sequence: TGTGCCAGCAGCTTATTTCCTAGCGGGGGAGCCTACGAGCAGTACTTC. Translated, it gives CASSLFPSGGAYEQYF.

CDR3 in amino acids: CASSIWGQGEGEKLFF. The CDR3 region has the DNA TGTGCCAGTAGTATTTGGGGACAGGGCGAGGGTGAAAAACTGTTTTTT. The chain couples TRBV19 to TRBJ1-4; 9 bases agree with TRBD1. Unmatched junction bases numbered 9, after V lost 3 bases and J lost 7 bases. This CDR3 is built from 16 residues. Germline V gives CDR1 LNHDA, CDR2 SQIVND (reference sequence).

The CDR3 loop reads CASSQEGTSGGRGDTQYF. The CDR3 bases are TGCGCCAGCAGCCAAGAGGGAACTAGCGGGGGGAGGGGGGATACGCAGTATTTT. V and J are TRBV4-3 and TRBJ2-3, with 12 bases matching TRBD2. Trimming removed 0 bases from V and 6 bases from J; junction bases left unmatched: 10. The CDR3 runs to 18 residues. CDR1 is LGHNA and CDR2 is YSLEER in the germline V gene.

This clone turned up a few times. This chain links TRBV5-1 with TRBJ1-1, with 8 bases aligning to TRBD1. The CDR3 covers 16 residues. Germline assignment: CDR1 SGHRS and CDR2 YFSETQ. V lost 0 bases to trimming and J lost 3 bases; unmatched junction nucleotides: 7. CDR3 in DNA: TGCGCCAGCAGCTTGGTGGCAGGGGGCGCGTACACTGAAGCTTTCTTT. This translates into CASSLVAGGAYTEAFF.

V and J are TRBV4-2 and TRBJ2-1; 12 bases match TRBD2. The germline gives CDR1 LGHNA, CDR2 YNFKEQ. J gave up 6 bases and V 4 bases, and 13 bases lay outside the gene matches. The CDR3 is 18 amino acids. Written as DNA, the CDR3 is TGTGCCAGCAGCCCAGCAGCCGGGGCTAGCGGGAGGGGCAATGAGCAGTTCTTC. Residues: CASSPAAGASGRGNEQFF.

The genes are TRBV6-5 and TRBJ2-3; D is possibly TRBD2 (5 bases). The V gene's germline CDR1 is MNHEY and CDR2 SVGAGI. The CDR3 consists of 12 residues. V shed 6 bases and J shed 6 bases, with 10 bases lying between them. This CDR3 reads CASSRIADTQYF. CDR3 sequence (DNA): TGTGCCAGCAGCCGTATAGCGGATACGCAGTATTTT.

V is TRBV18 and J is TRBJ1-3; D is possibly TRBD1 (6 bases). The V end lost 4 bases, the J end lost 4 bases, and 8 bases lay between the germline ends. The V gene's germline CDR1 is KGHSH and CDR2 LQKENI. This CDR3 contains 13 residues. CDR3 sequence: CASSLGTGNTIYF. CDR3 nucleotides: TGTGCCAGCTCACTCGGGACAGGAAACACCATATATTTT.

V and J are TRBV19 and TRBJ2-3; 7 bases line up with TRBD1. V lost 4 bases and J lost 7; bases outside the gene matches: 11. CDR1 and CDR2 from the germline V gene are LNHDA and SQIVND (reference sequence). CDR3 size: 15 residues. The CDR3 reads CASSTRDSLFYTQYF. In nucleotides, the CDR3 is TGTGCCAGTAGTACCCGGGACAGTCTCTTTTATACGCAGTATTTT.

The gene calls are TRBV7-3 and TRBJ2-5, with TRBD1 identical over 9 bases. The J call is in doubt because the DNA end fits TRBJ2-7 better. This CDR3 has 14 residues. Germline CDR1 is SGHTA and CDR2 is FQGTGA. CDR3 loop: CASSSTGGSYEQYF. CDR3 in DNA: TGTGCCAGCAGCTCGACAGGGGGATCCTACGAGCAGTACTTC.

This chain uses TRBV19 with TRBJ2-3; 9 nucleotides align to TRBD2. The CDR3 runs 14 residues. Germline trimming cut 5 bases from V and 3 bases from J; bases unmatched to any gene: 3. Germline values: CDR1 LNHDA, CDR2 SQIVND (reference sequence). Here the CDR3 reads CASSPSGGTDTQYF. The CDR3 nucleotides are TGTGCCAGTAGTCCCAGCGGGGGGACAGATACGCAGTATTTT.

V and J are TRBV5-1 and TRBJ1-1, with D possibly matching TRBD1 (5 bases). Germline CDR1 reads SGHRS; CDR2 reads YFSETQ. The length of the CDR3 is 15 residues. V lost 2 bases to trimming and J lost 4 bases, with 15 bases between them. The CDR3 here is CASSFGAQKGTEAFF. The CDR3 bases are TGCGCCAGCAGCTTTGGGGCCCAGAAGGGCACTGAAGCTTTCTTT.

This clone was detected only a few times. V gene TRBV28 combines with J gene TRBJ2-1; 7 nucleotides align to TRBD1. CDR1 and CDR2 (germline): MDHEN, SYDVKM. J gave up 5 bases and V 4 bases, and 8 bases lay outside the gene matches. This CDR3 has 15 amino acids. CDR3 DNA sequence: TGTGCCAGCAGTTCCTACGACAGGGTGGACAATGAGCAGTTCTTC. Its translation: CASSSYDRVDNEQFF.

This clone has more than one count but fewer than ten. The chain is built from TRBV6-1 and TRBJ2-5; tentative D call: TRBD1 (7 bases). The CDR3 spans 13 residues. Per germline, CDR1 MNHNS and CDR2 SASEGT. The CDR3 sequence: CAEGQNFQETQYF. The CDR3 DNA reads TGTGCGGAGGGACAGAATTTCCAAGAGACCCAGTACTTC.

About this clone: One end of the junction varies from germline; a read error may be responsible. The chain carries TRBV9 and TRBJ2-1; maybe TRBD1 (6 bases). This CDR3 has 13 residues. Germline loops: CDR1 SGDLS, CDR2 YYNGEE. CDR3 loop: CVSSVATGTEQFF. CDR3 DNA sequence: TGTGTCAGCAGCGTAGCGACAGGTACTGAGCAGTTCTTC.

V is TRBV9 and J is TRBJ1-1; D might be TRBD1 (6 bases). V was shortened by 4 bases and J by 0 bases, with 10 bases between the two germline ends. The CDR3 spans 14 residues. Germline CDR1 reads SGDLS; CDR2 reads YYNGEE. The CDR3 is CASSYGQMNTEAFF. The DNA for the CDR3 is TGTGCCAGCAGCTATGGACAGATGAACACTGAAGCTTTCTTT.

The chain recombines TRBV7-6 with TRBJ1-6; 8 nucleotides match TRBD1. There are 15 residues in the CDR3. The J segment lost 5 bases and the V segment lost 4 bases, leaving 4 bases of the junction unmatched. Per the germline V gene, CDR1 is SGHVS and CDR2 is FNYEAQ. In DNA form, the CDR3 reads TGTGCCAGCAGCTACAGACAGGGGAATAATTCACCCCTCCACTTT. Amino acid sequence: CASSYRQGNNSPLHF.

Only a few counts were recorded for this clone. The V call is TRBV2, the J call TRBJ1-4; TRBD1 matches 9 bases. The CDR3 is 14 amino acids. Trimming cost V 5 bases and J 14 bases; bases outside gene matches: 12. The germline CDR1 and CDR2 sequences are SNHLY and FYNNEI. The chain's CDR3 is CASSSRTGAQVLFF. In DNA, the CDR3 is TGTGCCAGCAGTTCACGGACAGGGGCCCAGGTGCTGTTTTTT.

The J gene is TRBJ1-1, the V gene TRBV2, with no clear D. V was cut by 4 bases and J by 0 bases, with 6 bases left in between. This CDR3 is 13 amino acids long. Germline CDR1 SNHLY, CDR2 FYNNEI. Here the CDR3 reads CASSVEMNTEAFF. The CDR3 DNA follows: TGTGCCAGCAGTGTCGAGATGAACACTGAAGCTTTCTTT.

J is TRBJ2-4 and V is TRBV28; 7 bases match TRBD1. Trimming removed 5 bases from V and 7 bases from J; junction bases left unmatched: 14. Germline V gene lookup returns CDR1 MDHEN and CDR2 SYDVKM. This CDR3 region has 16 residues. Here the CDR3 reads CASSTAGQARMNIQYF. In DNA, the CDR3 is TGTGCCAGCAGTACCGCTGGACAGGCGCGGATGAACATTCAGTACTTC. The variable domain in full, completed from reference TRBV28 and TRBJ2-4, reads DVKVTQSSRYLVKRTGEKVFLECVQDMDHENMFWYRQDPGLGLRLIYFSYDVKMKEKGDIPEGYSVSREKKERFSLILESASTNQTSMYLCASSTAGQARMNIQYFGAGTRLSVL.

The chain couples TRBV14 to TRBJ2-7; 8 bases fit TRBD2. Germline CDR1 SGHDN, CDR2 FVKESK. This CDR3 comprises 13 residues. V trimming: 2 bases; J trimming: 13 bases; junction bases outside the gene matches: 10. The CDR3 protein is CASSQMVGTRIYF. CDR3 sequence (DNA): TGTGCCAGCAGCCAAATGGTGGGGACTAGGATTTACTTC.

This clone occurred once. The sample has other DNA sequences that encode this CDR3 too. The genes are TRBV25-1 and TRBJ1-3, with 8 bases lining up with TRBD1. Germline values: CDR1 MGHDK, CDR2 SYGVNS. V gave up 3 bases and J gave up 3 bases; unmatched junction bases: 10. This CDR3 has 17 amino acids. The CDR3: CASSDPGTGVSGNTIYF. CDR3 in DNA: TGTGCCAGCAGTGATCCTGGGACAGGAGTAAGTGGAAACACCATATATTTT.

The gene calls are TRBV6-6 and TRBJ2-5, with D possibly matching TRBD1 (5 bases). The germline CDR1 and CDR2 sequences are MNHNY and SVGAGI (reference sequence). Trimming left V 2 bases short and J 4 bases short, with 5 bases between. There are 12 residues in the CDR3. The DNA of the CDR3 is TGTGCCAGCAGTTACCAGGGAGAGACCCAGTACTTC. Its protein is CASSYQGETQYF.

Concerning this clone itself: A read error may account for a junction end that differs from germline. The V gene is TRBV7-9, the J gene TRBJ1-2; no firm D call. The CDR3 contains 13 residues. Germline V gene sequence: CDR1 SEHNR, CDR2 FQNEAQ (reference sequence). The CDR3 nucleotides read TGTTCCAGCAGCCCCGACGGGGACTATGGCTACACCTTC. Its protein is CSSSPDGDYGYTF.

The V and J genes are TRBV11-1 and TRBJ2-2; TRBD1 matches 9 bases. Germline V gene sequence: CDR1 SGHAT, CDR2 FQDESV (reference sequence). The length of the CDR3 is 16 residues. Germline trimming cut 4 bases from V and 6 bases from J; bases unmatched to any gene: 9. The DNA of the CDR3 is TGTGCCAGCAGCTACCCCGGGACAGGGATACCCGGGGAGCTGTTTTTT. Translation gives CASSYPGTGIPGELFF.

The chain employs TRBV19 and TRBJ1-6, with 9 bases that match TRBD1. Germline trimming cut 3 bases from V and 7 bases from J; bases unmatched to any gene: 13. Germline V gene data show CDR1 as LNHDA and CDR2 as SQIVND (reference sequence). The CDR3 has 18 residues. DNA for the CDR3: TGTGCCAGTAGTATGGACAGGGGATCCCTCTTGAAGAATTCACCCCTCCACTTT. Encoded protein: CASSMDRGSLLKNSPLHF. The whole variable domain, remainder taken from reference TRBV19 and TRBJ1-6, is DGGITQSPKYLFRKEGQNVTLSCEQNLNHDAMYWYRQDPGQGLRLIYYSQIVNDFQKGDIAEGYSVSREKKESFPLTVTSAQKNPTAFYLCASSMDRGSLLKNSPLHFGNGTRLTVT.

The chain couples TRBV7-3 to TRBJ2-2; 10 bases line up with TRBD1. The CDR3 runs 17 residues. Germline trimming cut 5 bases from V and 4 bases from J; bases unmatched to any gene: 10. The germline V gene has CDR1 SGHTA and CDR2 FQGTGA. DNA of the CDR3: TGTGCCAGCAGCAACGACAGGGGGCGCGTTGGCACCGGGGAGCTGTTTTTT. This encodes CASSNDRGRVGTGELFF.